This T cell receptor (beta chain) emerged from a study of blood T cell repertoires in COVID-19. Overall study: COVID-19 samples collected from the United States, Italy and Spain covered acute and convalescent phases. Nucleic acid was either cDNA or gDNA, and it came from T cells, B-cell-depleted T cells, or PBMCs.

This clone occurred a few times. The V gene lost 3 bases and the J gene lost 5 bases, with 15 bases spanning the gap. CDR3 length equals 14 residues. From germline, CDR1 is GTSNPN and CDR2 SVGIG (reference sequence). Per the original methods: For nucleated cells, counts were estimated from reference gene primer amplification. Repertoires were generated with immunoSEQ multiplex PCR, while TCRdb's copy carries only in-frame clones and drops some. That table is the source of V, J and clone size, and D and trimming were worked out from the DNA. The table lists 110,000 to 150,000 clones, about 81% of them singletons, with less than 5% in the top ten.

The sequencing sample was made of peripheral blood. The V gene is TRBV30, the J gene TRBJ2-3; D unresolved. This clonotype was sampled from a woman of 80 years or more with acute or convalescent COVID-19. The CDR3 nucleotides read TGTGCCTGGAGGGCTGTCATGGCAGGAGATACGCAGTATTTT. Its translation: CAWRAVMAGDTQYF.